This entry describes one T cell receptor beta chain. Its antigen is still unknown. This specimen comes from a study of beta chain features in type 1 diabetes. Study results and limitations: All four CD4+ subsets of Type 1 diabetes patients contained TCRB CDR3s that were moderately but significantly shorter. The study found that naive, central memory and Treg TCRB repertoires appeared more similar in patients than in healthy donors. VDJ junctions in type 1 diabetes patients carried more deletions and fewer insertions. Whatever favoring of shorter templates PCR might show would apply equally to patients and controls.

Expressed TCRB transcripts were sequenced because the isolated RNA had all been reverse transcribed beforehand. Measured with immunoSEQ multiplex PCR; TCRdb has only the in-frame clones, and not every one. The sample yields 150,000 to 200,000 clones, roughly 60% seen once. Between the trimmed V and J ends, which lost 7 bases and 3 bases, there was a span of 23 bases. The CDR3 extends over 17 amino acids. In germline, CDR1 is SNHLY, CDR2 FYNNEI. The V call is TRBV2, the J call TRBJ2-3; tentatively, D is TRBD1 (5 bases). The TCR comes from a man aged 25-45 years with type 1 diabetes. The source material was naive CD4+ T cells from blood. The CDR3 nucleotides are TGTGCCAGCACCGGGTACAGGAGTCGCCAAGGAACAGATACGCAGTATTTT. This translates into CASTGYRSRQGTDTQYF.